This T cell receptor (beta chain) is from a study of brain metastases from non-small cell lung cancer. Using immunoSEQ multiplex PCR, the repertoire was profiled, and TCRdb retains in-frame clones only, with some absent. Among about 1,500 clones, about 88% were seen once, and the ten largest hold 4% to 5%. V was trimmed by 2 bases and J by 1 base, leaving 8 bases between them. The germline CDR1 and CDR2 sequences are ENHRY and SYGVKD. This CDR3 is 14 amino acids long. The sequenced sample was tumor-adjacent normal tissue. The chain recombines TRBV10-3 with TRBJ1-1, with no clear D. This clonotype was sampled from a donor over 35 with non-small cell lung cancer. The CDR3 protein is CAISEKLKNTEAFF. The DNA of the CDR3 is TGTGCCATCAGTGAGAAACTCAAGAACACTGAAGCTTTCTTT.